What follows are 20 T cell receptor beta chains derived from one specimen sequenced in a study of T cell changes during pregnancy in multiple sclerosis. TCRdb's table, derived via immunoSEQ multiplex PCR, lists solely in-frame clones and lacks some. The profile covers tens of thousands of clones, with under 90% appearing a single time and over 7.5% taken by the ten largest. Sequencing used peripheral blood, obtained after pregnancy. Receptor source: a female donor in good health, enrolled as a control in a pregnancy study.

The rearrangement uses TRBV14 and TRBJ2-3; D call uncertain. Trimming shortened V by 2 bases and J by 6 bases, and 9 bases separated the two germline ends. Germline CDR1 is SGHDN and CDR2 is FVKESK. The CDR3 extends over 13 amino acids. CDR3 in DNA: TGTGCCAGCAGCCAATTGGCCGTGGATACGCAGTATTTT. Translated, it gives CASSQLAVDTQYF.

V and J are TRBV23-1 and TRBJ2-2; TRBD1 matches at 9 bases. TRBV23-1 is reported as an ORF; its role is uncertain. The CDR3 runs 16 residues. Germline trimming cut 1 base from V and 3 bases from J; bases unmatched to any gene: 3. DNA of the CDR3: TGCGCCAGCAGTCAATACAGGGGGCCGGACACCGGGGAGCTGTTTTTT. Residues: CASSQYRGPDTGELFF.

The chain recombines TRBV6-6 with TRBJ1-1; the match to TRBD1 covers 7 bases. The CDR3 has 15 amino acids. The V gene's germline CDR1 is MNHNY and CDR2 SVGAGI (reference sequence). Unmatched junction bases numbered 10, after V lost 4 bases and J lost 5 bases. The CDR3 loop reads CASSWSRGRRTEAFF. The CDR3 nucleotides read TGTGCCAGCAGTTGGTCAAGGGGGCGCAGAACTGAAGCTTTCTTT.

The CDR3, as DNA: TGTGCCATCAGTGAAGACAGGGGGCGAGGGGGCACTGAAGCTTTCTTT. The encoded protein is CAISEDRGRGGTEAFF. The chain combines TRBV10-3 with TRBJ1-1; TRBD1 aligns across 10 bases. The ends lost 3 bases at V and 4 bases at J; junction bases unmatched: 8. Looked up from germline, CDR1 is ENHRY and CDR2 is SYGVKD. The CDR3 runs 16 residues.

This clone was seen more than once but under ten times. The V and J genes are TRBV27 and TRBJ1-2, with 9 bases lining up with TRBD1. This CDR3 comprises 14 residues. V lost 1 base to trimming and J lost 6 bases; unmatched junction nucleotides: 3. Germline assignment: CDR1 MNHEY and CDR2 SMNVEV (reference sequence). CDR3 nucleotides: TGTGCCAGCAGTTTATTGGGGACAGGGAATGGCTACACCTTC. Its translation: CASSLLGTGNGYTF.

This clone was seen at least ten times. V is TRBV19 and J is TRBJ2-7; D might be TRBD2 (5 bases). The CDR3 covers 14 residues. The germline V gene encodes CDR1 LNHDA and CDR2 SQIVND (reference sequence). The V gene lost 7 bases and the J gene lost 0 bases, with 13 bases spanning the gap. CDR3 DNA sequence: TGTGCCAGTACCCCTCACGGGGACTCCTACGAGCAGTACTTC. This sequence encodes CASTPHGDSYEQYF. Combining the CDR3 with reference TRBV19 and TRBJ2-7 gives the whole variable domain DGGITQSPKYLFRKEGQNVTLSCEQNLNHDAMYWYRQDPGQGLRLIYYSQIVNDFQKGDIAEGYSVSREKKESFPLTVTSAQKNPTAFYLCASTPHGDSYEQYFGPGTRLTVT.

CDR3 nucleotide sequence: TGTGCCAGCAGCTTAGATAGCTACGGGGAGCTGTTTTTT. Its protein product is CASSLDSYGELFF. The V call is TRBV7-2, the J call TRBJ2-2; D ambiguous. This CDR3 comprises 13 residues. V dropped 1 base and J dropped 7 bases, with 7 bases sitting between them. Germline loops: CDR1 SGHTA, CDR2 FQGNSA.

The V call is TRBV21-1, the J call TRBJ1-2; no check of the table's D call, TRBD1, against the DNA was made. TRBV21-1 represents a pseudogene. This CDR3 has 17 amino acids. In DNA, the CDR3 is TGTGCCAGCAGCAAAGCGCTAGGAGTGGAACAGGGGGGGGGCTACACCTTC. As protein: CASSKALGVEQGGGYTF.

The rearrangement uses TRBV7-9 and TRBJ2-7, with TRBD2 matching over 10 bases. Germline trimming cut 4 bases from V and 3 bases from J; bases unmatched to any gene: 6. The CDR3 loop spans 15 amino acids. Germline-derived CDR1 and CDR2 are SEHNR and FQNEAQ (reference sequence). In DNA form, the CDR3 reads TGTGCCAGCAGCTCCAAAGCGGGGGGGTTCTACGAGCAGTACTTC. Translated: CASSSKAGGFYEQYF.

This sequence joins TRBV5-1 and TRBJ2-7; 9 nucleotides agree with TRBD1. CDR1 is SGHRS and CDR2 is YFSETQ in the germline V gene. V lost 4 bases and J lost 6; bases outside the gene matches: 8. There are 14 residues in the CDR3. The CDR3 DNA reads TGCGCCAGCAGCCAGACAGGGGGAGGTCTCGAGCAGTACTTC. It yields the protein CASSQTGGGLEQYF.

V usage is TRBV5-1 and J usage is TRBJ2-1; 8 nucleotides align to TRBD2. After removal of 4 bases from V and 6 bases from J, the junction contained 21 bases not matched to a gene. Germline V gene sequence: CDR1 SGHRS, CDR2 YFSETQ. The CDR3 runs to 19 residues. CDR3 residues: CASSIGLAGSPLVFNEQFF. The CDR3, as DNA: TGCGCCAGCAGCATCGGACTAGCTGGGAGCCCTCTAGTGTTCAATGAGCAGTTCTTC.

The rearrangement uses TRBV6-5 and TRBJ1-3; perhaps TRBD1 as D (5 bases). Trimming cost V 9 bases and J 0 bases, with 12 bases left between them. From germline, CDR1 is MNHEY and CDR2 SVGAGI. The CDR3 runs to 14 residues. CDR3 residues: CASQGFTSGNTIYF. CDR3 bases: TGTGCCAGTCAGGGATTTACCTCTGGAAACACCATATATTTT.

This clone was counted a single time. The V and J genes are TRBV29-1 and TRBJ2-1, with 15 bases matching TRBD2. The germline gives CDR1 SQVTM, CDR2 ANQGSEA. V lost 6 bases and J lost 2; bases outside the gene matches: 8. The CDR3 sequence is 17 residues long. The CDR3 region is CSVDGTSGRKTYNEQFF. CDR3 bases: TGCAGCGTGGACGGGACTAGCGGGAGGAAGACCTACAATGAGCAGTTCTTC.

This chain connects TRBV4-2 to TRBJ1-2; 8 bases line up with TRBD1. The trim removed 5 bases at V and 0 bases at J, leaving 8 bases unmatched. CDR3 size: 16 residues. Germline V lookup: CDR1 LGHNA, CDR2 YNFKEQ. CDR3 DNA: TGTGCCAGCAGCAAAAATCCAGGGGGCGCTAACTATGGCTACACCTTC. Translating gives CASSKNPGGANYGYTF.

The chain uses TRBV7-9 and TRBJ2-1; 14 bases fit TRBD2. In germline, CDR1 is SEHNR, CDR2 FQNEAQ (reference sequence). The CDR3 has 14 residues. Trimming removed 9 bases from V and 9 bases from J; junction bases left unmatched: 7. DNA of the CDR3: TGTGCCAGTCGGACTAGCGGGGGGAAAGGTGAGCAGTTCTTC. Translating it yields CASRTSGGKGEQFF.

This clone was counted between two and nine times. This chain links TRBV7-9 with TRBJ1-6; D is unclear. Trimming removed 4 bases at V and 16 bases at J, with 11 bases between. The germline V gene has CDR1 SEHNR and CDR2 FQNEAQ (reference sequence). The CDR3 is made up of 11 amino acids. The DNA of the CDR3 is TGTGCCAGCAGCTCCCTCTCGGGGCTCCACTTT. It yields the protein CASSSLSGLHF. Using reference TRBV7-9 and TRBJ1-6 for the parts outside the CDR3, the full variable domain is DTGVSQNPRHKITKRGQNVTFRCDPISEHNRLYWYRQTLGQGPEFLTYFQNEAQLEKSRLLSDRFSAERPKGSFSTLEIQRTEQGDSAMYLCASSSLSGLHFGNGTRLTVT.

The chain combines TRBV6-5 with TRBJ1-2; 7 positions match TRBD1. Germline lookup yields CDR1 MNHEY and CDR2 SVGAGI. The CDR3 runs to 15 residues. V dropped 6 bases and J dropped 0; count of bases not matched to a gene: 7. The CDR3 DNA sequence: TGTGCCAGCAGCGAGGGACAGCGAGCTAACTATGGCTACACCTTC. Translated, it gives CASSEGQRANYGYTF.

J is TRBJ1-1 and V is TRBV30; a weak D match, TRBD1 (6 bases). Germline V gene data show CDR1 as GTSNPN and CDR2 as SVGIG (reference sequence). The CDR3 sequence is 14 residues long. Trimming took off 3 bases at V and 3 bases at J, with 14 bases between the two ends. Here the CDR3 reads CAWSAGDLDTEAFF. The CDR3 bases are TGTGCCTGGAGCGCAGGGGATTTGGACACTGAAGCTTTCTTT.

This clone was found once. The chain uses TRBV27 and TRBJ2-7, with 8 bases aligning to TRBD1. V gave up 3 bases and J gave up 0 bases; unmatched junction bases: 4. Per germline, CDR1 MNHEY and CDR2 SMNVEV (reference sequence). The CDR3 has 15 residues. CDR3 amino acids: CASSFRQGSSYEQYF. CDR3 nucleotide sequence: TGTGCCAGCAGTTTCCGACAGGGGTCCTCCTACGAGCAGTACTTC.

The chain couples TRBV9 to TRBJ2-5, with 9 bases aligning to TRBD2. CDR1 and CDR2 (germline): SGDLS, YYNGEE. V shed 2 bases, J shed 1 base, and the junction held 3 bases outside the gene matches. The CDR3 consists of 15 residues. CDR3 residues: CASSVTSGVQETQYF. Here the CDR3 DNA reads TGTGCCAGCAGCGTGACTAGCGGAGTCCAAGAGACCCAGTACTTC.